A single sample is the source of the 14 T cell receptor beta chains below, sequenced in a study of OX40 agonist ivuxolimab in advanced cancers. Measured with immunoSEQ multiplex PCR; TCRdb has only the in-frame clones, and not every one. The table includes about 77,000 clones, over 75% detected once. Sample: CD4+ or CD8+ T cells sorted from blood, taken in a trial of the OX40 agonist ivuxolimab. Receptor source: an adult with an advanced solid tumor such as melanoma, head and neck, liver or kidney cancer.

The chain joins TRBV13 to TRBJ2-2, with 11 positions matching TRBD2. Unmatched junction bases numbered 8, after V lost 5 bases and J lost 6 bases. Germline V gene data show CDR1 as PRHDT and CDR2 as FYEKMQ (reference sequence). This CDR3 is built from 16 residues. In DNA, the CDR3 is TGTGCCAGCAGCCCTGGCGGTAGCGGGGGGGCCGGGGAGCTGTTTTTT. It codes for CASSPGGSGGAGELFF.

The chain has TRBV2 and TRBJ2-3, with TRBD2 matching 7 bases. Germline CDR1 and CDR2: SNHLY and FYNNEI. J gave up 8 bases and V 8 bases, and 7 bases lay outside the gene matches. The CDR3 totals 12 residues. CDR3 residues: CASRGPGGTQYF. DNA of the CDR3: TGTGCCAGCCGGGGCCCGGGGGGTACGCAGTATTTT.

J is TRBJ1-2 and V is TRBV5-8; perhaps TRBD1 as D (6 bases). Germline assignment: CDR1 SGHTS and CDR2 YDEGEE. V was pared by 4 bases and J by 4 bases, with 20 bases between. The CDR3 sequence is 16 residues long. CDR3 loop: CASSLRGQGLRYGYTF. CDR3 in DNA: TGTGCCAGCAGCCTACGAGGTCAGGGGCTTCGCTATGGCTACACCTTC.

This clone was seen a single time. This sequence joins TRBV9 and TRBJ2-3, with TRBD2 identical over 8 bases. The ends lost 7 bases at V and 0 bases at J; junction bases unmatched: 13. Per germline, CDR1 SGDLS and CDR2 YYNGEE. The CDR3 loop spans 17 amino acids. CDR3 region: CASAKRAGGTSTDTQYF. The DNA of the CDR3 is TGTGCCAGCGCTAAGAGGGCGGGGGGAACTAGCACAGATACGCAGTATTTT.

This rearrangement joins TRBV5-1 to TRBJ2-7; 8 nucleotides line up with TRBD1. The CDR3 spans 13 residues. The V and J ends lost 3 bases and 6 bases, in that order; junction bases with no gene match: 5. Per the germline V gene, CDR1 is SGHRS and CDR2 is YFSETQ. CDR3 protein: CASSSGQGVEQYF. CDR3 coding DNA: TGCGCCAGCAGCTCAGGACAGGGCGTCGAGCAGTACTTC.

The rearrangement uses TRBV5-1 and TRBJ1-2; D possibly corresponds to TRBD1 (6 bases). Germline V gene lookup returns CDR1 SGHRS and CDR2 YFSETQ. The CDR3 is made up of 12 amino acids. Deletions cut 0 bases from V and 8 bases from J, with 8 bases between. CDR3 protein: CASSLDRVGYTF. The DNA of the CDR3 is TGCGCCAGCAGCTTGGACAGGGTCGGCTACACCTTC.

This clone is a singleton in its sample. The chain couples TRBV18 to TRBJ2-5; D unresolved. This CDR3 contains 13 residues. The germline gives CDR1 KGHSH, CDR2 LQKENI. V was shortened by 0 bases and J by 0 bases, with 2 bases between the two germline ends. CDR3 bases: TGTGCCAGCTCACCACCTAACCAAGAGACCCAGTACTTC. Translated, it gives CASSPPNQETQYF.

This clone was seen only a few times. V usage is TRBV27 and J usage is TRBJ2-2; D is uncertain. V was cut by 5 bases and J by 3 bases, with 4 bases left in between. The CDR3 extends over 12 amino acids. Germline lookup yields CDR1 MNHEY and CDR2 SMNVEV (reference sequence). Here the CDR3 DNA reads TGTGCCAGCAGTATCGACACCGGGGAGCTGTTTTTT. This translates into CASSIDTGELFF.

CDR3 loop: CASSHVTYEQYF. The CDR3 DNA is TGCGCCAGCAGTCACGTTACCTACGAGCAGTACTTC. J is TRBJ2-7 and V is TRBV23-1; D gene unclear. TRBV23-1 is recorded as an ORF, its role being uncertain. The V end was cut by 3 bases, the J end by 2 bases, with 5 bases between. CDR3 length: 12 residues.

The chain couples TRBV6-1 to TRBJ1-1; D is uncertain. Looked up from germline, CDR1 is MNHNS and CDR2 is SASEGT. Trimming stripped 4 bases from V and 0 bases from J, with 12 bases between. The CDR3 covers 15 residues. The chain's CDR3 is CASSGASFMNTEAFF. The DNA for the CDR3 is TGTGCCAGCAGTGGAGCGTCCTTCATGAACACTGAAGCTTTCTTT.

The CDR3 nucleotides are TGTGCCAGCAGCCATAGACTAGCGGGGGACTACAATGAGCAGTTCTTC. Protein sequence: CASSHRLAGDYNEQFF. The V and J genes are TRBV4-2 and TRBJ2-1; 12 nucleotides align to TRBD2. The CDR3 is 16 residues long. V lost 3 bases, J lost 3 bases, and 3 bases stayed unmatched. The germline V gene has CDR1 LGHNA and CDR2 YNFKEQ.

V usage is TRBV18 and J usage is TRBJ2-3; 7 nucleotides line up with TRBD1. The trim removed 5 bases at V and 6 bases at J, leaving 8 bases unmatched. This CDR3 spans 14 amino acids. Germline V lookup: CDR1 KGHSH, CDR2 LQKENI. CDR3 protein: CASSAQTGVDTQYF. CDR3 DNA: TGTGCCAGCTCAGCACAAACAGGGGTGGATACGCAGTATTTT.

This chain uses TRBV7-7 with TRBJ2-7, with TRBD2 matching over 9 bases. Judging by the DNA end, TRBJ2-5 fits better; the J call may be wrong. CDR3 size: 17 residues. Germline assignment: CDR1 SSHAT and CDR2 FNYEAQ (reference sequence). CDR3 amino acids: CASSQGGLAGEKETQYF. DNA of the CDR3: TGTGCCAGCAGCCAAGGGGGACTAGCTGGAGAAAAAGAGACCCAGTACTTC.

This clone came up once. This chain uses TRBV5-1 with TRBJ1-4; TRBD1 aligns across 8 bases. The CDR3 has 15 amino acids. The V gene end was trimmed by 7 bases and the J gene end by 2 bases; junction bases not matched to a gene: 7. Germline-derived CDR1 and CDR2 are SGHRS and YFSETQ. The CDR3 region has the DNA TGCGCCAGCTCTCCGGACAGGGCGACTAATGAAAAACTGTTTTTT. Amino acids: CASSPDRATNEKLFF.